The source of this T cell receptor beta chain is a study of PD-1 blockade in mismatch repair-deficient tumors. Overall study: Enrolled 2013-2016, patients had progressing, pretreated mismatch repair-deficient cancers of 12 to 13 types.

In the case of this clone: The antigen is unknown.

All patients were mismatch repair deficient, assessed by either PCR or immunohistochemistry. A few pembrolizumab responders had their TCRs sequenced. Overall study results and limits: After pembrolizumab, tumor-resident clones rose rapidly, then generally contracted before radiologic responses.

Per the germline V gene, CDR1 is SNHLY and CDR2 is FYNNEI. Trimming pared 3 bases from V and 2 bases from J, leaving 8 bases between. The CDR3 is 14 amino acids. TCRdb's copy holds only in-frame clones and misses some; the assay was immunoSEQ multiplex PCR. The sample consists of roughly 84,000 clones, roughly 80% of them appearing once. This TCR was recovered from an adult with mismatch repair-deficient cancer. V gene TRBV2 combines with J gene TRBJ1-5; D is ambiguous. The sequencing used peripheral blood, collected 12 weeks after starting pembrolizumab. This chain's CDR3 is CASSEWGGNQPQHF. CDR3 sequence (DNA): TGTGCCAGCAGTGAGTGGGGTGGCAATCAGCCCCAGCATTTT. The full variable domain, its missing parts supplied by reference TRBV2 and TRBJ1-5, is EPEVTQTPSHQVTQMGQEVILRCVPISNHLYFYWYRQILGQKVEFLVSFYNNEISEKSEIFDDQFSVERPDGSNFTLKIRSTKLEDSAMYFCASSEWGGNQPQHFGDGTRLSIL.